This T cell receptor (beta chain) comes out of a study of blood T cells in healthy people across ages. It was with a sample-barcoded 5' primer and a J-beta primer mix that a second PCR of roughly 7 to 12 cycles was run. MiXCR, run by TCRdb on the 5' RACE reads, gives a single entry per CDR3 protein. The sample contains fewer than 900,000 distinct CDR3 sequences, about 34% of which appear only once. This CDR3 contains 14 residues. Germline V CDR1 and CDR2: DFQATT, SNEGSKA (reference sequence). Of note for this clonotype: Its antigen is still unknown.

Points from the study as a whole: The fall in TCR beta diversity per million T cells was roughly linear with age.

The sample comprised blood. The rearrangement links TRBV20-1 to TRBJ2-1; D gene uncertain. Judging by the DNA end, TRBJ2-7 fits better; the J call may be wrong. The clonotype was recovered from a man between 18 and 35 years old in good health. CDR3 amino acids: CSARIGLINNEQYF. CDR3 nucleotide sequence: TGCAGTGCTAGAATAGGCCTCATAAACAATGAGCAGTACTTC.